A selection of T cell receptor beta chains follows, all from one sample in a study of CD8+ T cells in alopecia areata. The assay was immunoSEQ multiplex PCR, and TCRdb's table has in-frame clones only and misses some. The sample has 200,000 to 250,000 clones, 55% to 70% seen once. The sample consisted of CD4+ T cells sorted from blood, taken at week 4, from a patient treated with tofacitinib. All receptors derive from a human donor with alopecia areata. Both conserved end residues are part of each CDR3. The order of the fields is D gene, clone size, V gene, J gene, CDR3 protein, CDR3 DNA. The D gene is left open where the match is weak. Size values are once, few and many counts, or a class for expanded clones, and some rows have none.

TRBD2	-	TRBV30	TRBJ2-1	CATSPKRGGVEQFF	TGTGCCACGTCTCCCAAGCGGGGGGGCGTTGAGCAGTTCTTC
-	few	TRBV11-2	TRBJ2-2	CASSSSVVNTGELFF	TGTGCCAGCAGCTCCTCTGTCGTGAACACCGGGGAGCTGTTTTTT
TRBD1	few	TRBV5-4	TRBJ2-7	CASSYRQGWSEQYF	TGTGCCAGCAGCTACCGACAGGGGTGGAGTGAGCAGTACTTC
-	once	TRBV6-5	TRBJ1-5	CASSSNQPQHF	TGTGCCAGCTCAAGCAATCAGCCCCAGCATTTT
-	-	TRBV27	TRBJ1-2	CASSPSFGGARGYTF	TGTGCCAGCAGTCCATCGTTCGGGGGGGCTAGGGGCTACACCTTC
-	-	TRBV18	TRBJ1-1	CASSPRWEMNTEAFF	TGTGCCAGCTCTCCCCGATGGGAAATGAACACTGAAGCTTTCTTT
-	-	TRBV29-1	TRBJ2-5	CSVGPKETQYF	TGCAGCGTTGGCCCCAAGGAGACCCAGTACTTC
-	few	TRBV5-1	TRBJ2-6	CASSLTGSGANVLTF	TGCGCCAGCAGCTTGACAGGTTCTGGGGCCAACGTCCTGACTTTC
-	-	TRBV30	TRBJ1-4	CAWNRREFNEKLFF	TGTGCCTGGAATCGGAGGGAGTTTAATGAAAAACTGTTTTTT
-	-	TRBV9	TRBJ1-1	CASSVGTLNTEAFF	TGTGCCAGCAGCGTGGGGACACTGAACACTGAAGCTTTCTTT
-	-	TRBV2	TRBJ1-5	CASRPQGNSQPQHF	TGTGCCAGCAGGCCACAGGGTAACAGTCAGCCCCAGCATTTT
-	once	TRBV4-1	TRBJ1-5	CASSPSGHGNQPQHF	TGCGCCAGCAGCCCATCAGGGCATGGCAATCAGCCCCAGCATTTT
-	-	TRBV5-1	TRBJ1-6	CASSAGEHNSPLHF	TGCGCCAGCAGCGCAGGGGAACATAATTCACCCCTCCACTTT
-	-	TRBV21-1	TRBJ2-7	CASAVVYEQYF	TGTGCCAGCGCCGTAGTCTACGAGCAGTACTTC
-	-	TRBV29-1	TRBJ1-2	CSVGGLYNYGYTF	TGCAGCGTGGGGGGCTTATATAACTATGGCTACACCTTC
-	few	TRBV29-1	TRBJ1-4	CSVGGSHNEKLFF	TGCAGCGTTGGGGGGAGCCACAATGAAAAACTGTTTTTT
-	-	TRBV9	TRBJ1-1	CASSATPHRETEAFF	TGTGCCAGCAGCGCGACCCCACACAGGGAGACTGAAGCTTTCTTT
TRBD2	few	TRBV6-1	TRBJ2-1	CASSELLAGSGEQFF	TGTGCCAGCAGTGAATTGCTAGCGGGGTCGGGTGAGCAGTTCTTC
-	few	TRBV27	TRBJ2-5	CASTMRGGETQYF	TGTGCCAGCACCATGAGAGGGGGGGAGACCCAGTACTTC
TRBD1	-	TRBV13	TRBJ2-5	CATRQGHYQETQYF	TGTGCCACCCGACAGGGGCATTACCAAGAGACCCAGTACTTC
TRBD1	-	TRBV9	TRBJ1-5	CASSSGGSQPQHF	TGTGCCAGCAGTTCAGGGGGAAGTCAGCCCCAGCATTTT
-	-	TRBV5-1	TRBJ2-5	CASSLATQETQYF	TGCGCCAGCAGCTTGGCTACCCAAGAGACCCAGTACTTC
TRBD1	-	TRBV6-5	TRBJ2-2	CASSRQGRLGELFF	TGTGCCAGCAGTCGACAGGGGCGATTAGGGGAGCTGTTTTTT